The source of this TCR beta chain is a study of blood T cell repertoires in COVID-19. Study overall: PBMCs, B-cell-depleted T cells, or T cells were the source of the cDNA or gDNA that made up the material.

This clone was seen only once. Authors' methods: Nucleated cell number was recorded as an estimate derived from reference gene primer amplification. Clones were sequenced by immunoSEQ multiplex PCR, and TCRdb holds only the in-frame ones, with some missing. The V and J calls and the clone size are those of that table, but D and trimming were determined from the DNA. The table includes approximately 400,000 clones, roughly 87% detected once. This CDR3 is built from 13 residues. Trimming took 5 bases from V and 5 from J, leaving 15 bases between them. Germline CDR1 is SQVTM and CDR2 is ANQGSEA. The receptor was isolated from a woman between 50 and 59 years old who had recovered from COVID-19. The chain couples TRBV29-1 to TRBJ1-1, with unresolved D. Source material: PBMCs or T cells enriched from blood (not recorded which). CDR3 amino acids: CSVYYRGRTEAFF. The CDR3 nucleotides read TGCAGCGTTTACTATCGGGGTCGGACTGAAGCTTTCTTT.